This T cell receptor beta chain was identified during a study of vaccination and CD4 T cells after COVID-19. This sample's treatment: roughly nine-day PBMC culture with coronavirus spike peptide pools or control peptides (ViraFEST assay). Points on this clonotype: No antigen is known for it.

Trimming pared 5 bases from V and 2 bases from J, leaving 15 bases between. From germline, CDR1 is SGHTA and CDR2 FQGNSA. The CDR3 extends over 15 amino acids. The Oncomine TCR Beta short-read assay sequenced DNA from cultured CD4+ T cells. From CD4+ T cells that had been cultured, genomic DNA was extracted. Via MiXCR, TCRdb re-called the PCR reads, giving one row per CDR3 protein. The data contain about 14,000 distinct CDR3 sequences, roughly 28% of them singletons. Sequencing was done on a sample of cultured CD4+ T cells from blood. J is TRBJ2-5 and V is TRBV7-2, with D tentatively TRBD2 (6 bases). This TCR was sampled from a human donor with COVID-19. In DNA form, the CDR3 reads TGTGCCAGCAGCGCCATTGGGCGGGGACAAGAGACCCAGTACTTC. Translating gives CASSAIGRGQETQYF. Full variable domain (remainder filled in from reference TRBV7-2 and TRBJ2-5): GAGVSQSPSNKVTEKGKDVELRCDPISGHTALYWYRQSLGQGLEFLIYFQGNSAPDKSGLPSDRFSAERTGGSVSTLTIQRTQQEDSAVYLCASSAIGRGQETQYFGPGTRLLVL.